The rows below give T cell receptor beta chains drawn from one sample of a study of T cell responses to AZD1222 COVID-19 vaccine. Assay used: immunoSEQ multiplex PCR; TCRdb lists only in-frame clones, some missing. The repertoire consists of about 140,000 clones, with more than 75% occurring once and the leading ten covering 3.1%. Sequenced here: peripheral blood, sampled 28 days after the second AZD1222 dose. Every receptor here comes from an adult who received the AZD1222 COVID-19 vaccine. Each CDR3 is given with its conserved first and last residue. A D gene is named only where the DNA matches it firmly. The size field is filled for only some rows; it gives once, few, many or a size class.

size	V	J	D	CDR3	DNA
-	TRBV3-1/TRBV3-2	TRBJ1-1	-	CASTPRRVNTEAFF	TGTGCCAGTACCCCCCGGAGGGTGAACACTGAAGCTTTCTTT
-	TRBV12-3/TRBV12-4	TRBJ1-1	-	CASSRGVGVEAFF	TGTGCCAGCAGTCGGGGGGTAGGAGTTGAAGCTTTCTTT
once	TRBV4-1	TRBJ1-4	-	CASSPFTPSEKLFF	TGCGCCAGCAGCCCTTTTACGCCGTCCGAAAAACTGTTTTTT
-	TRBV6-6	TRBJ1-5	-	CASSYDSAGNQPQHF	TGTGCCAGCAGTTACGACAGCGCTGGAAATCAGCCCCAGCATTTT
few	TRBV7-9	TRBJ1-1	-	CASSSRAMNTEAFF	TGTGCCAGCAGCTCTCGGGCTATGAACACTGAAGCTTTCTTT
-	TRBV9	TRBJ2-1	TRBD1	CASSTPPTGGEQFF	TGTGCCAGCAGCACTCCCCCAACAGGGGGCGAGCAGTTCTTC
-	TRBV10-2	TRBJ1-1	-	CASSEGDRGTEAFF	TGCGCCAGCAGTGAGGGGGACCGGGGCACTGAAGCTTTCTTT
-	TRBV27	TRBJ2-7	-	CASSLFPGDLYEQYF	TGTGCCAGCAGTTTATTCCCAGGGGACCTCTACGAGCAGTACTTC
-	TRBV9	TRBJ1-5	-	CASSADMARQPQHF	TGTGCCAGCAGCGCCGACATGGCCCGTCAGCCCCAGCATTTT
-	TRBV15	TRBJ2-3	TRBD2	CATSRAGGAQMAQYF	TGTGCCACCAGCAGAGCGGGGGGAGCACAGATGGCGCAGTATTTT
-	TRBV7-2	TRBJ1-5	TRBD1	CASSLPQGGQPQHF	TGTGCCAGCAGCTTACCGCAGGGGGGTCAGCCCCAGCATTTT
-	TRBV7-2	TRBJ2-3	-	CASSPSLAASTDTQYF	TGTGCCAGCAGCCCTTCTCTAGCAGCTAGCACAGATACGCAGTATTTT
-	TRBV19	TRBJ1-2	-	CASSAVVSLFNYGYTF	TGTGCCAGTAGTGCTGTGGTCTCCCTTTTTAACTATGGCTACACCTTC
few	TRBV25-1	TRBJ2-1	-	CASSESDEQFF	TGTGCCAGCAGTGAATCTGATGAGCAGTTCTTC
-	TRBV9	TRBJ1-2	-	CASSFGYGYTF	TGTGCCAGCAGCTTCGGCTATGGCTACACCTTC
-	TRBV30	TRBJ2-1	-	CAWTPGGGEQFF	TGTGCCTGGACTCCGGGGGGCGGGGAGCAGTTCTTC
-	TRBV19	TRBJ1-4	TRBD1	CASTSGTGGFSNEKLFF	TGTGCCAGTACCTCCGGGACAGGTGGTTTTAGTAATGAAAAACTGTTTTTT
once	TRBV4-2	TRBJ2-1	-	CASSQDWGNNEQFF	TGTGCCAGCAGCCAAGACTGGGGTAACAATGAGCAGTTCTTC
-	TRBV7-9	TRBJ2-1	-	CASSRSVASTEQFF	TGTGCCAGCAGCCGATCGGTTGCTAGCACTGAGCAGTTCTTC
-	TRBV10-3	TRBJ2-1	-	CAITPRGAMSSYNEQFF	TGTGCCATCACCCCCAGGGGGGCCATGAGCTCCTACAATGAGCAGTTCTTC
-	TRBV9	TRBJ2-5	TRBD2	CASSLAGMETQYF	TGTGCCAGCAGCCTAGCGGGAATGGAGACCCAGTACTTC
-	TRBV5-6	TRBJ2-2	-	CASSLLGPYTGELFF	TGTGCCAGCAGCCTTCTGGGACCGTACACCGGGGAGCTGTTTTTT
-	TRBV10-2	TRBJ2-3	-	CASSESPERDTQYF	TGCGCCAGCAGTGAATCTCCGGAGAGAGATACGCAGTATTTT
few	TRBV6-4	TRBJ2-7	-	CASRGHRASLGLEQYF	TGTGCCAGCAGGGGCCATCGCGCCTCATTAGGGTTGGAGCAGTACTTC
once	TRBV28	TRBJ2-7	-	CASSTQRRVAGEQYF	TGTGCCAGCAGTACCCAGCGGAGGGTGGCTGGGGAGCAGTACTTC
-	TRBV5-4	TRBJ2-5	TRBD2	CASSLSGVETQYF	TGTGCCAGCAGCTTGAGCGGGGTGGAGACCCAGTACTTC
-	TRBV5-1	TRBJ2-2	TRBD1	CASSPQGAWNTGELFF	TGCGCCAGCAGCCCGCAGGGGGCATGGAACACCGGGGAGCTGTTTTTT
-	TRBV11-2	TRBJ1-4	TRBD1	CASSLRQGDNEKLFF	TGTGCCAGCAGCTTACGACAGGGGGATAATGAAAAACTGTTTTTT
-	TRBV6-5	TRBJ2-2	TRBD1	CASSGQGRNTGELFF	TGTGCCAGCTCCGGACAGGGGAGGAACACCGGGGAGCTGTTTTTT
-	TRBV5-6	TRBJ1-3	TRBD1	CASSSTGVGGNTIYF	TGTGCCAGCAGCTCGACAGGGGTCGGTGGAAACACCATATATTTT
-	TRBV25-1	TRBJ1-2	-	CASSVDGNYGYTF	TGTGCCAGCAGTGTCGACGGGAACTATGGCTACACCTTC
-	TRBV3-1/TRBV3-2	TRBJ2-7	-	CASSQGAGASYEQYF	TGTGCCAGCAGCCAAGGAGCCGGAGCCTCCTACGAGCAGTACTTC
-	TRBV3-1/TRBV3-2	TRBJ1-2	-	CASSQALGGYGYTF	TGTGCCAGCAGCCAAGCATTAGGGGGCTATGGCTACACCTTC
-	TRBV7-8	TRBJ1-5	-	CASSSRGRNQPQHF	TGTGCCAGCAGCTCCAGGGGCCGCAATCAGCCCCAGCATTTT
-	TRBV4-1	TRBJ1-2	TRBD1	CASSQAPGQGSGYTF	TGCGCCAGCAGCCAAGCGCCGGGACAGGGGTCCGGCTACACCTTC
-	TRBV27	TRBJ1-6	-	CASRGTGSSYNSPLHF	TGTGCCAGCAGGGGCACAGGGAGCTCCTATAATTCACCCCTCCACTTT
-	TRBV30	TRBJ1-6	TRBD1	CAWVTGGGSPLHF	TGTGCCTGGGTGACAGGGGGCGGCTCACCCCTCCACTTT
once	TRBV30	TRBJ1-2	-	CAWSVEFDVPGYTF	TGTGCCTGGAGTGTTGAGTTTGATGTTCCTGGCTACACCTTC
-	TRBV10-2	TRBJ2-7	-	CATRTRGSAMNEQYF	TGCGCCACCCGGACACGGGGGAGCGCGATGAACGAGCAGTACTTC
few	TRBV4-3	TRBJ1-1	-	CASSQEGGYSTEAFF	TGCGCCAGCAGCCAAGAGGGGGGTTACAGCACTGAAGCTTTCTTT
-	TRBV19	TRBJ1-3	-	CASSIGRAERNTIYF	TGTGCCAGTAGTATCGGCAGGGCTGAGCGGAACACCATATATTTT
-	TRBV6-5	TRBJ2-3	-	CASRREATDTQYF	TGTGCCAGCAGGCGTGAGGCCACAGATACGCAGTATTTT
-	TRBV9	TRBJ2-7	-	CASSAWGTWEEGEQYF	TGTGCCAGCAGCGCGTGGGGGACCTGGGAGGAAGGCGAGCAGTACTTC
-	TRBV7-8	TRBJ2-1	-	CASSVTGGRGYNEQFF	TGTGCCAGCAGCGTAACGGGGGGCCGGGGTTACAATGAGCAGTTCTTC
-	TRBV19	TRBJ1-3	-	CASRSGSSGNTIYF	TGTGCCAGTAGAAGCGGGAGCTCTGGAAACACCATATATTTT
once	TRBV19	TRBJ2-3	TRBD2	CASSTGLAGHADTQYF	TGTGCCAGTAGTACGGGACTAGCCGGTCACGCAGATACGCAGTATTTT